A selection of T cell receptor beta chains follows, all from one sample in a study of cytomegalovirus exposure and HLA in healthy donors. Here immunoSEQ multiplex PCR was the method, and the copy in TCRdb shows in-frame clones only, minus some. The sample has around 200,000 clones. Sequencing was performed on PBMCs. The receptor set was obtained from a woman aged 30 to 39 in good health and CMV-seropositive. The CDR3 runs from the conserved cysteine through the conserved F or W. The D gene is left open where the match is weak.

TRBV2	TRBJ1-2	-	CASREGGGYTF	TGTGCCAGCAGGGAGGGAGGCGGCTACACCTTC
TRBV7-6	TRBJ1-5	-	CASSLDGGGNQPQHF	TGTGCCAGCAGCTTAGATGGGGGGGGCAATCAGCCCCAGCATTTT
TRBV30	TRBJ2-3	TRBD1	CAWSRFTGTGPLIINRGTQYF	TGTGCCTGGAGCCGATTTACCGGGACAGGACCTTTAATCATTAATCGTGGTACGCAGTATTTT
TRBV28	TRBJ1-1	TRBD1	CASSSGRGYTEAFF	TGTGCCAGCAGTTCGGGCAGGGGGTACACTGAAGCTTTCTTT
TRBV28	TRBJ2-6	TRBD1	CASSPEDRGWAGANVLTF	TGTGCCAGCAGTCCAGAGGACAGGGGGTGGGCTGGGGCCAACGTCCTGACTTTC
TRBV5-1	TRBJ1-4	-	CASSLTPDKSNEKLFF	TGCGCCAGCAGCTTGACCCCGGACAAGTCTAATGAAAAACTGTTTTTT
TRBV18	TRBJ2-2	-	CASSPPQYTGELFF	TGTGCCAGCTCACCCCCCCAGTACACCGGGGAGCTGTTTTTT
TRBV10-3	TRBJ2-1	-	CAISESLGEQFF	TGTGCCATCAGTGAATCCCTCGGTGAGCAGTTCTTC
TRBV28	TRBJ2-5	-	CASSGGLETQYF	TGTGCCAGCAGCGGGGGTCTGGAGACCCAGTACTTC
TRBV11-3	TRBJ2-2	-	CASSSGGRGPGELFF	TGTGCCAGCAGCTCGGGAGGTCGGGGGCCCGGGGAGCTGTTTTTT
TRBV19	TRBJ2-7	TRBD1	CASSESQGAGYEQYF	TGTGCCAGTAGCGAAAGCCAGGGGGCAGGCTACGAGCAGTACTTC
TRBV7-2	TRBJ2-3	-	CASNRGLSTDTQYF	TGTGCCAGCAACCGGGGACTGAGCACAGATACGCAGTATTTT
TRBV7-7	TRBJ2-3	TRBD2	CASSPGLASTDTQYF	TGTGCCAGCAGTCCAGGACTAGCGTCGACAGATACGCAGTATTTT
TRBV5-1	TRBJ2-5	TRBD1	CASSRDRGGLETQYF	TGCGCCAGCAGTCGAGACAGGGGAGGATTAGAGACCCAGTACTTC
TRBV10-3	TRBJ2-5	TRBD2	CAIRLAGEETQYF	TGTGCCATCCGCCTAGCGGGAGAAGAGACCCAGTACTTC
TRBV6-5	TRBJ1-1	-	CASSYDRTTEAFF	TGTGCCAGCAGTTACGACAGGACCACTGAAGCTTTCTTT